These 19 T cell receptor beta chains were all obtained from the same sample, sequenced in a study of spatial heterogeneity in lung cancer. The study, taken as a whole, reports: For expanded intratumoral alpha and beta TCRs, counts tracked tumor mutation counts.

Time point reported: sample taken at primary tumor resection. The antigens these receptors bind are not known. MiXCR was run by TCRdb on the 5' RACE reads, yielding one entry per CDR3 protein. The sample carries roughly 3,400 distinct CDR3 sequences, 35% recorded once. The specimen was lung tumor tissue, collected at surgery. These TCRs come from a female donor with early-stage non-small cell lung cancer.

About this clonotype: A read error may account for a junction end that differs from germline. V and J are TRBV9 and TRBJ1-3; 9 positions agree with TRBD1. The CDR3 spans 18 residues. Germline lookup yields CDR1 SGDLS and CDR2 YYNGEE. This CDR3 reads CASSVSSGTGSSGTTIYF. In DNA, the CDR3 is TGTGCCAGCAGCGTCTCATCCGGGACAGGGTCCTCTGGAACCACCATATATTTT.

CDR3 in amino acids: CASSSQGSEQFF. DNA for the CDR3: TGTGCCAGCAGTTCTCAGGGATCGGAGCAGTTCTTC. V usage is TRBV27 and J usage is TRBJ2-1; a possible D gene is TRBD1 (5 bases). CDR3 size: 12 residues. Deletions cut 4 bases from V and 10 bases from J, with 11 bases between. The germline gives CDR1 MNHEY, CDR2 SMNVEV (reference sequence).

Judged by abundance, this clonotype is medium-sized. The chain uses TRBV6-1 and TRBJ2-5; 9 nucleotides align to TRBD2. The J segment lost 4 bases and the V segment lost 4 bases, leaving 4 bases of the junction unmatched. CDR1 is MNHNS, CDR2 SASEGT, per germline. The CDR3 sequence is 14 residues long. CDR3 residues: CASSGREGRETQYF. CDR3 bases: TGTGCCAGCAGTGGGCGGGAGGGGCGAGAGACCCAGTACTTC.

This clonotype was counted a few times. Here the CDR3 DNA reads TGCGCCAGCAGTGAAAAACAGTTGACAGGGGGCACCACCGGGGAGCTGTTTTTT. Protein product: CASSEKQLTGGTTGELFF. The chain uses TRBV10-2 and TRBJ2-2; 10 bases are a match to TRBD1. After removal of 3 bases from V and 4 bases from J, the junction contained 11 bases not matched to a gene. This CDR3 has 18 residues. Germline V gene lookup returns CDR1 WSHSY and CDR2 SAAADI.

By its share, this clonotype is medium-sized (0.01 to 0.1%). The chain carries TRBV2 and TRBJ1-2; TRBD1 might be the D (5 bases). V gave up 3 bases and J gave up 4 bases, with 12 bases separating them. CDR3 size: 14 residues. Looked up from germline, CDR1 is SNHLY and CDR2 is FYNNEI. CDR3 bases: TGTGCCAGCAGTGACAGAGGGGCGGGCTATGGCTACACCTTC. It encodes CASSDRGAGYGYTF.

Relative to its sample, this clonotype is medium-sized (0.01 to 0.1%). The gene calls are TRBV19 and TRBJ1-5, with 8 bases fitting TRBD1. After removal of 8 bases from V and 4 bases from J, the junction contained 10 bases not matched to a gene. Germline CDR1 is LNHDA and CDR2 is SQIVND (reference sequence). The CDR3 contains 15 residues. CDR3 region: CASGIEDRANQPQHF. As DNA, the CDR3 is TGTGCCAGTGGGATCGAGGACAGGGCTAATCAGCCCCAGCATTTT.

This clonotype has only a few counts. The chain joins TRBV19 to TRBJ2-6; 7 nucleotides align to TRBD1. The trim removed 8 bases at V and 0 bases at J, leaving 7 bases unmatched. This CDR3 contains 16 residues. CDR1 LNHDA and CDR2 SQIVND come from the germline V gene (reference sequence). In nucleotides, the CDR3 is TGTGCCAGTTCTGTGGGACAGTCCTCTGGGGCCAACGTCCTGACTTTC. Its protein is CASSVGQSSGANVLTF.

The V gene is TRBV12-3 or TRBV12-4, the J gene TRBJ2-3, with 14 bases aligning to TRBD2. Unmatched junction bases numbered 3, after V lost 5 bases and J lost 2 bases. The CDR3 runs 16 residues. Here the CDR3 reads CASSRTSGRNTDTQYF. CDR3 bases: TGTGCCAGCAGTAGGACTAGCGGGAGGAACACAGATACGCAGTATTTT.

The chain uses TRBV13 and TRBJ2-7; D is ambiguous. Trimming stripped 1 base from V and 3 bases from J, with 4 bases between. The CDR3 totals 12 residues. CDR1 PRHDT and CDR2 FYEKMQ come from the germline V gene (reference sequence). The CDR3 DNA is TGTGCCAGCAGCTTAGCAGGCTACGAGCAGTACTTC. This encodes CASSLAGYEQYF.

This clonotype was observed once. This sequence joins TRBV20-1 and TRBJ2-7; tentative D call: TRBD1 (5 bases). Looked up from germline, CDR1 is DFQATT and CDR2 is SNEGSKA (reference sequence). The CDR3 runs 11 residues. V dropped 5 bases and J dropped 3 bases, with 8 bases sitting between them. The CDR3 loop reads CSAQQGYEQYF. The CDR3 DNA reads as TGCAGTGCTCAGCAGGGCTACGAGCAGTACTTC.

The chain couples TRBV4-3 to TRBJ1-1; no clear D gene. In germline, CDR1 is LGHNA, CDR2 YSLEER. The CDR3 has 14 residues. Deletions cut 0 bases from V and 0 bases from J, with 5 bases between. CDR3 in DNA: TGCGCCAGCAGCCAAGATCAGGTGAACACTGAAGCTTTCTTT. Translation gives CASSQDQVNTEAFF.

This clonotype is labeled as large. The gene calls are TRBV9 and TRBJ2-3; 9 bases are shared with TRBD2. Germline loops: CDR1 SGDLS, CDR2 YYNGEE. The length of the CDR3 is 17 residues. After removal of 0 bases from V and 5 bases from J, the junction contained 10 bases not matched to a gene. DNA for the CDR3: TGTGCCAGCAGCGTAGAGTCTCTGGCGGGAGGGGAAGATACGCAGTATTTT. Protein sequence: CASSVESLAGGEDTQYF.

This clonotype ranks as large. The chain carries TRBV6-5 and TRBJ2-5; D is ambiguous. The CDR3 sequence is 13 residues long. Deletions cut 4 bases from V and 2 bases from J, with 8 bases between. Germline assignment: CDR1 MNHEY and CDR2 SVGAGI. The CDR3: CASSFKRQETQYF. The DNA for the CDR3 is TGTGCCAGCAGTTTTAAACGGCAAGAGACCCAGTACTTC.

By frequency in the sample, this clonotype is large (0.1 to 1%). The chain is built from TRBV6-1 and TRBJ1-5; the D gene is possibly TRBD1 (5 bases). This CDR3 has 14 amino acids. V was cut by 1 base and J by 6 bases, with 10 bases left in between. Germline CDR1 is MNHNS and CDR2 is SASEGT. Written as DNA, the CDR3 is TGTGCCAGCAGTGAAGAGAGGGGCACTCAGCCCCAGCATTTT. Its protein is CASSEERGTQPQHF.

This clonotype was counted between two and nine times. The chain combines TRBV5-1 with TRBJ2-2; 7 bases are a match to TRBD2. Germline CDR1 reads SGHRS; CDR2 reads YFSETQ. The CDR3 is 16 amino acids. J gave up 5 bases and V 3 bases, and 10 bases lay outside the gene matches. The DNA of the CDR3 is TGCGCCAGCAGCTCGCCCAGCGGGGCACTAACCGGGGAGCTGTTTTTT. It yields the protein CASSSPSGALTGELFF.

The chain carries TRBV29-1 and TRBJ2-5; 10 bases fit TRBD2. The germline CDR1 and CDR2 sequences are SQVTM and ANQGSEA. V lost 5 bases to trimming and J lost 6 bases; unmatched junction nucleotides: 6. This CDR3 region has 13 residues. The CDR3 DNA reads TGCAGCGTTTCCCAACTAGCGGGGAAGACCCAGTACTTC. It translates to CSVSQLAGKTQYF.

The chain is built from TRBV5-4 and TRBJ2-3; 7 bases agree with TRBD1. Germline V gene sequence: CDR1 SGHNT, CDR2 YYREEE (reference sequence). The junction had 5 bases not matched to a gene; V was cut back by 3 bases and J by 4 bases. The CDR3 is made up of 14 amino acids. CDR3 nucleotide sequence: TGTGCCAGCAGCTCAGACAGGGTGGCAGATACGCAGTATTTT. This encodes CASSSDRVADTQYF.

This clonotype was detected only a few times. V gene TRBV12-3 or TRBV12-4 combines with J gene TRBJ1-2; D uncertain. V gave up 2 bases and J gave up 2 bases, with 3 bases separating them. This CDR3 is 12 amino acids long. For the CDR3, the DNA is TGTGCCAGCAGTTTACAGAACTATGGCTACACCTTC. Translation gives CASSLQNYGYTF.

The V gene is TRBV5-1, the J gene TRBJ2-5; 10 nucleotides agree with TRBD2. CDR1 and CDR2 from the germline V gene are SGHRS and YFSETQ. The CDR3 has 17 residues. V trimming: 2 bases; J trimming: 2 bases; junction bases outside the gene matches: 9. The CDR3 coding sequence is TGCGCCAGCAGCTTCCCCCCTAGCGGGGGCCTTCAAGAGACCCAGTACTTC. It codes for CASSFPPSGGLQETQYF.